The clone carrying this T cell receptor beta chain has at least ten counts. For a library built for alpha chains, this beta chain is a stray read; little rests on its size. TCRdb ran MiXCR on the 5' RACE reads and lists one entry per CDR3 protein. The data show about 9,000 distinct CDR3 sequences, approximately 4.6% seen once. This record belongs to a study of spatial heterogeneity in lung cancer. Time point defined: sample taken at primary tumor resection. Material for sequencing was whole RNA from tumor, nontumor lung or frozen PBMC, left unsorted. Source: PBMCs, taken at surgery. This clonotype was obtained from a male donor with early-stage non-small cell lung cancer.

The CDR3 DNA sequence: TGCGCCAGCAGCCAGGACAGGGAGGTTCAGCCCCAGCATTTT. This translates into CASSQDREVQPQHF. The gene calls are TRBV4-3 and TRBJ1-5; 8 bases are a match to TRBD1. The CDR3 runs 14 residues. The germline gives CDR1 LGHNA, CDR2 YSLEER. Germline trimming cut 3 bases from V and 6 bases from J; bases unmatched to any gene: 4.